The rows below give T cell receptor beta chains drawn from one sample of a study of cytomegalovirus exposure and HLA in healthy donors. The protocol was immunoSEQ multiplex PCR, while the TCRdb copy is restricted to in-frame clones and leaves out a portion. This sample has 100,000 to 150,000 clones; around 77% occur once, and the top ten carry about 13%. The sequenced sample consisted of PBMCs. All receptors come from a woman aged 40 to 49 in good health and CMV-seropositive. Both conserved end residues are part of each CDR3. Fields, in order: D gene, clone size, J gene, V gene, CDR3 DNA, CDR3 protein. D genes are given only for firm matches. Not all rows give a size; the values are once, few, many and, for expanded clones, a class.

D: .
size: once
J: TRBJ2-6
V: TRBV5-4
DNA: TGTGCCAGCAGCTTGGGGGCAGGTAGGGCCAACGTCCTGACTTTC
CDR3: CASSLGAGRANVLTF

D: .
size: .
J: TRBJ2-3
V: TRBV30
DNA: TGTGCCTGGACGGGAAGCACAGATACGCAGTATTTT
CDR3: CAWTGSTDTQYF

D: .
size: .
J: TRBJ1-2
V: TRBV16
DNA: TGTGCCAGCAGCCAACCCGGGACACCCTATGGCTACACCTTC
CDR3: CASSQPGTPYGYTF

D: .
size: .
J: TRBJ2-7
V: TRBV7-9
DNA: TGTGCCAGCAGCCCCTTTAAGGCCACCTCGGGCTACGAGCAGTACTTC
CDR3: CASSPFKATSGYEQYF

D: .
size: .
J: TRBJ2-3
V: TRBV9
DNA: TGTGCCAGCAGCGCAGGAAGCACAGATACGCAGTATTTT
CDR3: CASSAGSTDTQYF

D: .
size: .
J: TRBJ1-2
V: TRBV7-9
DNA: TGTGCCAGCAGCTTATCCGTAGGGAGAAGTGGCTACACCTTC
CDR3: CASSLSVGRSGYTF

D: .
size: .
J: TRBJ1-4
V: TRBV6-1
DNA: TGTGCCAGCAGCCAGGGGAGGGGTGAAAAACTGTTTTTT
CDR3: CASSQGRGEKLFF

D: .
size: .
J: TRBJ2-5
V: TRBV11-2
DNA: TGTGCCAGCAGCCTGCTAGACGAGACCCAGTACTTC
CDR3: CASSLLDETQYF

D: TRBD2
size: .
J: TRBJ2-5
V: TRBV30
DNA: TGTGCCTGGAGTCTTGGCGGGAGCGGAGAGACCCAGTACTTC
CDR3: CAWSLGGSGETQYF

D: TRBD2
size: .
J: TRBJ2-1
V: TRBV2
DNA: TGTGCCAGCAGTGACGGTAGCGGGAGGAATGAGCAGTTCTTC
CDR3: CASSDGSGRNEQFF

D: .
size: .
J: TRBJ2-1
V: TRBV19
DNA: TGTGCCAGTAGTATAGCGAGCCGGAGCTCCTACAATGAGCAGTTCTTC
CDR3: CASSIASRSSYNEQFF

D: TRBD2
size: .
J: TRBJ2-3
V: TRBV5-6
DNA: TGTGCCAGCAGTCGGGGCGGGGGTATAAAGAAAGGCACAGATACGCAGTATTTT
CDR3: CASSRGGGIKKGTDTQYF

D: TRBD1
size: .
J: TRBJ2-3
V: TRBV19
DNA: TGTGCCAGTAGTATGACAGGGACGACAGATACGCAGTATTTT
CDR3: CASSMTGTTDTQYF

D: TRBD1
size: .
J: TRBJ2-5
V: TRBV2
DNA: TGTGCCAGCAGCAGGGGGCTGCAAGAGACCCAGTACTTC
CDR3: CASSRGLQETQYF

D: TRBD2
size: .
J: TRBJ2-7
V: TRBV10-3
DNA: TGTGCCATCAGTGACCCGGGACTAGCGGGAGGGCCGGGAGAGCAGTACTTC
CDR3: CAISDPGLAGGPGEQYF

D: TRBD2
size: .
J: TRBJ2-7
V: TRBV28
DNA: TGTGCCAGCATTCCACTCCACGGACAGGTGACTAGCGGGAGCGGGGAGCAGTACTTC
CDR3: CASIPLHGQVTSGSGEQYF